This T cell receptor beta chain stems from a study of CD8+CD57+ T cells in acquired aplastic anemia. Study background: 3.2 ug was the average amount of DNA from sorted CD4+ and CD8+ cells.

Study-wide points: The study identified twenty-nine CD8+ CDR3 sequences shared by patients and controls.

About this clonotype: The antigen is unknown.

Losses at the gene ends were 3 bases for V and 7 bases for J; bases not matched to a gene: 10. The CDR3 length is 16 residues. Per the germline V gene, CDR1 is KGHDR and CDR2 is SFDVKD. Genomic DNA was employed as the template in profiling TCR beta VDJ and CDR3. TCRdb independently ran MiXCR on the reads; one entry per CDR3 protein. The top ten clones hold 10% to 15% of a sample with around 190,000 distinct CDR3 sequences, almost 50% of them seen once. Sequenced patients had shown CD8+CD57+ cell expansion by flow cytometry. This clonotype originated in a human donor with aplastic anemia. The sequenced sample was sorted CD4+, CD8+, or CD8+CD57+ T cells (not recorded which) from PBMCs. This rearrangement joins TRBV24-1 to TRBJ2-1; 8 nucleotides align to TRBD2. CDR3 loop: CATSDPSSGRVNEQFF. CDR3 sequence (DNA): TGTGCCACCAGTGATCCAAGCAGCGGGAGAGTTAATGAGCAGTTCTTC.